This TCR beta chain was sequenced for a study of T cells in Graves' hyperthyroidism and ophthalmopathy. Germline V gives CDR1 SGHTS, CDR2 YDEGEE. Trimming took 1 base from V and 3 from J, leaving 3 bases between them. The CDR3 runs to 12 residues. Under 12 ml fresh peripheral blood yielded the PBMCs. The TCR beta CDR3 regions underwent amplification using RNA transcripts as the source. The HTBI primer set drove a first-round RT-PCR of the TCR CDR3. In TCRdb, the multiplex PCR reads were re-called with MiXCR into one record per CDR3 protein. Altogether around 200,000 distinct CDR3 sequences are present, about a sixth being singletons, with the ten largest covering roughly 44%.

The sequenced sample consisted of blood. The chain uses TRBV5-8 and TRBJ2-3; unclear D gene. The TCR comes from a man aged 40-49 years with Graves' hyperthyroidism. The CDR3 coding sequence is TGTGCCAGCAGCTTGTTTACAGATACGCAGTATTTT. As protein: CASSLFTDTQYF.